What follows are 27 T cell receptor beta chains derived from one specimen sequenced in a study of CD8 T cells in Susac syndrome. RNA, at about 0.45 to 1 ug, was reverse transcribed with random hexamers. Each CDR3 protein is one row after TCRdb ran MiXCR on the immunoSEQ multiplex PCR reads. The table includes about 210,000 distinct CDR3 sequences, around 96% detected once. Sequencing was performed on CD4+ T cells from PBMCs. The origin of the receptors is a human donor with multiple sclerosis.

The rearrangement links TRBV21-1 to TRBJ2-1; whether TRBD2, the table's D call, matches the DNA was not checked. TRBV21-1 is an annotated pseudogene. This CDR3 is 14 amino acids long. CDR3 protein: CASSSGLYYNEQFF. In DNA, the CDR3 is TGTGCCAGCAGCTCGGGACTCTACTACAATGAGCAGTTCTTC.

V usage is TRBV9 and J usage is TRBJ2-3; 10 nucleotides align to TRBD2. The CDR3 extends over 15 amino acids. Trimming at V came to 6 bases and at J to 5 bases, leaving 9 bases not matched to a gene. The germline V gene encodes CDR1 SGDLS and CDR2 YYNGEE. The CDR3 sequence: CASTLSGGFGDTQYF. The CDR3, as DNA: TGTGCCAGCACCCTTAGCGGGGGGTTCGGAGATACGCAGTATTTT.

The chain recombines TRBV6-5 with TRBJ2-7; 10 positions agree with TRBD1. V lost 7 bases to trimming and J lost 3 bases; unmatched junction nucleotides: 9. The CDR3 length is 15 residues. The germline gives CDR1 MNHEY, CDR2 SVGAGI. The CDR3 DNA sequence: TGTGCCAGCACCCACCTCCGGGACAGGGGCTACGAGCAGTACTTC. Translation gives CASTHLRDRGYEQYF.

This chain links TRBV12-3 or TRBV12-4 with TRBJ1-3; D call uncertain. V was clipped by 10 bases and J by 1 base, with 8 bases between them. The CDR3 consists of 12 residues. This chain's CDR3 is CANGISGNTIYF. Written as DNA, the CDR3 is TGTGCCAACGGGATATCTGGAAACACCATATATTTT.

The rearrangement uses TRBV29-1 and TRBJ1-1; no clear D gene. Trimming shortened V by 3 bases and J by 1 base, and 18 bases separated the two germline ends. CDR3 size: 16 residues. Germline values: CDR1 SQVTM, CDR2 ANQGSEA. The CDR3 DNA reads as TGCAGCGTTGACCCCTCGCAACTTCGTCGGAACACTGAAGCTTTCTTT. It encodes CSVDPSQLRRNTEAFF. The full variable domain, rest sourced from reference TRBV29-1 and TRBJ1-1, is SAVISQKPSRDICQRGTSLTIQCQVDSQVTMMFWYRQQPGQSLTLIATANQGSEATYESGFVIDKFPISRPNLTFSTLTVSNMSPEDSSIYLCSVDPSQLRRNTEAFFGQGTRLTVV.

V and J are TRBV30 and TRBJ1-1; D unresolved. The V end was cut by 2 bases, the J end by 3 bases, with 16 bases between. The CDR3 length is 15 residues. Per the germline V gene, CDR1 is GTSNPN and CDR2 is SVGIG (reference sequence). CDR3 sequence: CAWSPLDRAHTEAFF. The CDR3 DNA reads TGTGCCTGGAGTCCTTTGGATAGGGCGCACACTGAAGCTTTCTTT.

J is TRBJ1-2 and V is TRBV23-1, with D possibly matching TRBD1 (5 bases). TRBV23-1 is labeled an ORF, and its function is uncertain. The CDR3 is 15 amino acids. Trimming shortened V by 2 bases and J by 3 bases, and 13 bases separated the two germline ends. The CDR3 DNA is TGCGCCAGCAGTCAAGCGGACGACAGTCACTATGGCTACACCTTC. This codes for CASSQADDSHYGYTF.

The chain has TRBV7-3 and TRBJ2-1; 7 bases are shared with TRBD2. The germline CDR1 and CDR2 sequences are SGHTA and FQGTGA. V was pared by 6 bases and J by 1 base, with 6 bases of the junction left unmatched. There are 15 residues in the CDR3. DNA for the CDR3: TGTGCCAGCAGGGCTCAGCGGGGATCCTACAATGAGCAGTTCTTC. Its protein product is CASRAQRGSYNEQFF.

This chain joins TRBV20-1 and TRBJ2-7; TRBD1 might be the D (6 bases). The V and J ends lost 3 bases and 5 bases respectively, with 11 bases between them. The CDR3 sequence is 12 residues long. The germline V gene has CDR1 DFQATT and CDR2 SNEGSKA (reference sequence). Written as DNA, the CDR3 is TGCAGTGCTAGTCCCCGGGACAACGAGCAGTACTTC. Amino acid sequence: CSASPRDNEQYF.

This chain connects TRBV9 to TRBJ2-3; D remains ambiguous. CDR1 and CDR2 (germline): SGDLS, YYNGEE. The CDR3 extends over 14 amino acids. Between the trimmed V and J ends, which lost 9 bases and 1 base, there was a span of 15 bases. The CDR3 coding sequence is TGTGCCACCAGTTCGATGACCGGCACAGATACGCAGTATTTT. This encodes CATSSMTGTDTQYF.

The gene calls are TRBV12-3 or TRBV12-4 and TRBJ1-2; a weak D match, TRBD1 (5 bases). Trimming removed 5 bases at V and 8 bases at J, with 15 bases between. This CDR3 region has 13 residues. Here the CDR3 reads CASSIRGEWGYTF. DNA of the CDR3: TGTGCCAGCAGTATAAGGGGCGAGTGGGGCTACACCTTC.

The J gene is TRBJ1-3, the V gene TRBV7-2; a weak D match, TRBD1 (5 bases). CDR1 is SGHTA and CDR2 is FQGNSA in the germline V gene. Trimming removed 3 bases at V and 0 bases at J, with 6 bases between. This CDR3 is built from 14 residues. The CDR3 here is CASSFGGSGNTIYF. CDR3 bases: TGTGCCAGCAGCTTTGGGGGCTCTGGAAACACCATATATTTT.

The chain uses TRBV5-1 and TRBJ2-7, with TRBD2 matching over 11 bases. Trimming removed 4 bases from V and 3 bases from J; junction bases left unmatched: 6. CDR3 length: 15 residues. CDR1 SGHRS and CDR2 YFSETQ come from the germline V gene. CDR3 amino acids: CASSAGLAVFYEQYF. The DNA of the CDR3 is TGCGCCAGCAGCGCGGGACTAGCGGTCTTCTACGAGCAGTACTTC.

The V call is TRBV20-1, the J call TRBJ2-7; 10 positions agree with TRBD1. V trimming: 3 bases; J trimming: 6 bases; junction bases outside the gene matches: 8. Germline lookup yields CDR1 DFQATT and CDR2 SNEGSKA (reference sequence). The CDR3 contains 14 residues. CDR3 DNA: TGCAGTGCTAGGCGACAGGGGGCGCGTTTCGAGCAGTACTTC. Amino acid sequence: CSARRQGARFEQYF.

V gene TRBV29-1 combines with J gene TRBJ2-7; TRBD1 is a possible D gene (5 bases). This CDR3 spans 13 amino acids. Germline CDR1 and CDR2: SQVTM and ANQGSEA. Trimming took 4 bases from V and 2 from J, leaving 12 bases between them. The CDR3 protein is CSVGQGLTYEQYF. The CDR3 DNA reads TGCAGCGTTGGGCAGGGCCTTACCTACGAGCAGTACTTC.

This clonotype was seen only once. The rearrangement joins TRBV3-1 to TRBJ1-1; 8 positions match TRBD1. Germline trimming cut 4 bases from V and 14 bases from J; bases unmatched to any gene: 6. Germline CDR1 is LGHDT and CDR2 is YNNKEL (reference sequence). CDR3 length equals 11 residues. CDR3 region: CASSLRGQVFF. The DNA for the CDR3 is TGTGCCAGCAGCCTTCGGGGACAGGTATTCTTT.

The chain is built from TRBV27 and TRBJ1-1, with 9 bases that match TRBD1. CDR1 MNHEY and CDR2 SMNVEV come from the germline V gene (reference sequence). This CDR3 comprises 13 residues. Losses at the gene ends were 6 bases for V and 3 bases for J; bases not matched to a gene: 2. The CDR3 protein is CASSHRGHTEAFF. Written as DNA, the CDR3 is TGTGCCAGCAGCCACAGGGGGCACACTGAAGCTTTCTTT.

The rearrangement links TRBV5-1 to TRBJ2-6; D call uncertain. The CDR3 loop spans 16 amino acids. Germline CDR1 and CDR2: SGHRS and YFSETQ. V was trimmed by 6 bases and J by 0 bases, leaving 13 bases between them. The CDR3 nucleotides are TGCGCCAGCAAAATCGGGCCGCTCTCTGGGGCCAACGTCCTGACTTTC. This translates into CASKIGPLSGANVLTF.

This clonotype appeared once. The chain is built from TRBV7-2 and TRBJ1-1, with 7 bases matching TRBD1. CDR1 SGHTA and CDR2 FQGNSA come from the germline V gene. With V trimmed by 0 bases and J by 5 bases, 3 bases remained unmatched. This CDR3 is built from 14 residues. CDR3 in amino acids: CASSLAQGITEAFF. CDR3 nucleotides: TGTGCCAGCAGCTTAGCACAGGGGATTACTGAAGCTTTCTTT.

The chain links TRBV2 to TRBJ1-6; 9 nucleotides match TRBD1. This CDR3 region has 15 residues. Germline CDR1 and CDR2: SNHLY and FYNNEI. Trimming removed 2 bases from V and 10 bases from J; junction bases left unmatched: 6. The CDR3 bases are TGTGCCAGCAGTGAACGGGACAGGGCTGTATCACCCCTCCACTTT. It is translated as CASSERDRAVSPLHF.

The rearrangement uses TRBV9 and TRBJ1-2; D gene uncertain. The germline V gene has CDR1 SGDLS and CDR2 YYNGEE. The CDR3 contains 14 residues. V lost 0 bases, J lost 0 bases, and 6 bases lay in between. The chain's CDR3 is CASSVGTANYGYTF. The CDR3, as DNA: TGTGCCAGCAGCGTAGGGACGGCTAACTATGGCTACACCTTC.

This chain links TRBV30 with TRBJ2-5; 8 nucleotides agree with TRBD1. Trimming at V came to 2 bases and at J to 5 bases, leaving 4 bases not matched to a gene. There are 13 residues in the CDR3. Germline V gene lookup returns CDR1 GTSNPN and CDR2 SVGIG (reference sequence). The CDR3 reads CAWSTDREETQYF. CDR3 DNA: TGTGCCTGGAGTACGGACAGGGAGGAGACCCAGTACTTC.

The CDR3 DNA reads TGCAGCACCGACAGAGGGATTGAGCGCAATGAGCAGTTCTTC. It yields the protein CSTDRGIERNEQFF. The chain links TRBV20-1 to TRBJ2-1; D may be TRBD1 or TRBD2 (5 bases each). Germline CDR1 reads DFQATT; CDR2 reads SNEGSKA (reference sequence). The length of the CDR3 is 14 residues.

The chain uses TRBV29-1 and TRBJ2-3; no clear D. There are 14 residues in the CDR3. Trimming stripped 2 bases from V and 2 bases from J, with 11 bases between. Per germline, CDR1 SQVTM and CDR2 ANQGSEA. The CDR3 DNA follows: TGCAGCGTTGAATGGATCGGATCCACAGATACGCAGTATTTT. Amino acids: CSVEWIGSTDTQYF.

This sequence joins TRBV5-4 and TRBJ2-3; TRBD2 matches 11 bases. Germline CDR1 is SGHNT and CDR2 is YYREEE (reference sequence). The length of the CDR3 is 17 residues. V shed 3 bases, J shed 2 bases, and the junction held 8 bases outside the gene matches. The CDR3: CASSSGTSGIPTDTQYF. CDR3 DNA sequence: TGTGCCAGCAGCTCCGGGACTAGCGGAATTCCCACAGATACGCAGTATTTT.

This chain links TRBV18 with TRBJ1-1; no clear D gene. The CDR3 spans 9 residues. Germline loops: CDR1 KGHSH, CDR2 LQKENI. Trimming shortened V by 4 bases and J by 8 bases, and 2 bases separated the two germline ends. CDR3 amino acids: CASSREAFF. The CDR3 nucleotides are TGTGCCAGCTCACGCGAAGCTTTCTTT.

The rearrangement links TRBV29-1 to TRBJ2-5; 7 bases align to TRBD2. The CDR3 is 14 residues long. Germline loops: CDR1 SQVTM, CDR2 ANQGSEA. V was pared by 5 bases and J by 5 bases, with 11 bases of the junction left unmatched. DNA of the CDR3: TGCAGCGTTCCCCCGGGGGGTTCTGAGGAGACCCAGTACTTC. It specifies CSVPPGGSEETQYF. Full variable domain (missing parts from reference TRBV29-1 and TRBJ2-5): SAVISQKPSRDICQRGTSLTIQCQVDSQVTMMFWYRQQPGQSLTLIATANQGSEATYESGFVIDKFPISRPNLTFSTLTVSNMSPEDSSIYLCSVPPGGSEETQYFGPGTRLLVL.